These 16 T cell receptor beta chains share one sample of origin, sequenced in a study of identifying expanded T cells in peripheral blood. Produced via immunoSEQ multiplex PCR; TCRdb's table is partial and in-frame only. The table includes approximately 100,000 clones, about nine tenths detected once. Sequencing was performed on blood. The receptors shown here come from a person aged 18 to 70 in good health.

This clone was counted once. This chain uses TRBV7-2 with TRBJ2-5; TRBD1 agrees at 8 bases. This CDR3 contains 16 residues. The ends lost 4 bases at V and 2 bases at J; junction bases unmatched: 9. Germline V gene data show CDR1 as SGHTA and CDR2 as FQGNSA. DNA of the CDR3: TGTGCCAGCAGCTCCCCCCGGACAGGGCCACAAGAGACCCAGTACTTC. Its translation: CASSSPRTGPQETQYF.

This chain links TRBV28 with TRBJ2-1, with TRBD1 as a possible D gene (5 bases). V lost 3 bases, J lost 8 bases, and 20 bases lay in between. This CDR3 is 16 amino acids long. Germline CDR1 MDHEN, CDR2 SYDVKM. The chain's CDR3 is CASSFVQGNVGDEQFF. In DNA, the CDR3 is TGTGCCAGCAGTTTCGTCCAGGGTAACGTCGGCGATGAGCAGTTCTTC.

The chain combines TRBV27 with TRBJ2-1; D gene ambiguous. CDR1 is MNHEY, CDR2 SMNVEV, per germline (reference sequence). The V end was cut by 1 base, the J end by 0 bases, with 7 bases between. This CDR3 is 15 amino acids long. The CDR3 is CASSLLMSSYNEQFF. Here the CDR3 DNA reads TGTGCCAGCAGTTTATTGATGAGCTCCTACAATGAGCAGTTCTTC.

CDR3 in amino acids: CASSARQGPLATNEKLFF. CDR3 bases: TGTGCCAGCAGCGCTAGACAGGGGCCTCTTGCAACTAATGAAAAACTGTTTTTT. The rearrangement links TRBV7-9 to TRBJ1-4; TRBD1 aligns across 8 bases. From germline, CDR1 is SEHNR and CDR2 FQNEAQ (reference sequence). V shed 5 bases and J 0 bases; nucleotides not matched to a gene: 11. The CDR3 sequence is 18 residues long.

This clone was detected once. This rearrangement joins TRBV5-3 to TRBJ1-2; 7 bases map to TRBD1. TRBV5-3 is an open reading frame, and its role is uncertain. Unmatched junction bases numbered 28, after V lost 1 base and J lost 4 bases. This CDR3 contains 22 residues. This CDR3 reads CARSLREDRRRTRYLNLYGYTF. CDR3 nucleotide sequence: TGTGCCAGAAGCTTGAGGGAGGACAGGCGCCGTACACGGTATCTTAACCTCTATGGCTACACCTTC.

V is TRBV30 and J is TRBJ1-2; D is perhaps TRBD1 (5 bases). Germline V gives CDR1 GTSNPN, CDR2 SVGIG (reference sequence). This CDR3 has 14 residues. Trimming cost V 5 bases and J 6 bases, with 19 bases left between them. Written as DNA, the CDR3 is TGTGCCTGGGGCCGAGGGGACTTCGGGAATGGCTACACCTTC. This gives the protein CAWGRGDFGNGYTF.

The CDR3 sequence is CASSVAGRNSGANVLTF. The CDR3 nucleotides read TGTGCCAGCAGCGTAGCTGGACGGAACTCTGGGGCCAACGTCCTGACTTTC. V is TRBV9 and J is TRBJ2-6, with D unclear. Trimming removed 0 bases from V and 0 bases from J, with 10 bases in between. This CDR3 spans 17 amino acids. Germline CDR1 SGDLS, CDR2 YYNGEE. The complete variable domain, with remaining parts taken from reference TRBV9 and TRBJ2-6, reads DSGVTQTPKHLITATGQRVTLRCSPRSGDLSVYWYQQSLDQGLQFLIQYYNGEERAKGNILERFSAQQFPDLHSELNLSSLELGDSALYFCASSVAGRNSGANVLTFGAGSRLTVL.

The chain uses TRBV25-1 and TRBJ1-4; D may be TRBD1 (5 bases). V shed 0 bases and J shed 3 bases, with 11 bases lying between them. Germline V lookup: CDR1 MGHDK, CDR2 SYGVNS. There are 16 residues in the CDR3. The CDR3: CASSEYLGAANEKLFF. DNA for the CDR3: TGTGCCAGCAGTGAATATCTAGGGGCGGCTAATGAAAAACTGTTTTTT.

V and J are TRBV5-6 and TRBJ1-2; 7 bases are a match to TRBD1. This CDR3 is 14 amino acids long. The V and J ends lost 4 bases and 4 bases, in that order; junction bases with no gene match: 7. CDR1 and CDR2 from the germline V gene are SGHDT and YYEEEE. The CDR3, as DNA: TGTGCCAGCAGCCCAGGACAGGCAGTCTATGGCTACACCTTC. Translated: CASSPGQAVYGYTF.

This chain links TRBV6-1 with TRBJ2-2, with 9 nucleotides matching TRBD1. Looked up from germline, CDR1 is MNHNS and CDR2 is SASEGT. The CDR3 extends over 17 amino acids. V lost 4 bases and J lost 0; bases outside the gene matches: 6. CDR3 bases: TGTGCCAGCAGTGCCGAAGACAGGGGGGCGAACACCGGGGAGCTGTTTTTT. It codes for CASSAEDRGANTGELFF.

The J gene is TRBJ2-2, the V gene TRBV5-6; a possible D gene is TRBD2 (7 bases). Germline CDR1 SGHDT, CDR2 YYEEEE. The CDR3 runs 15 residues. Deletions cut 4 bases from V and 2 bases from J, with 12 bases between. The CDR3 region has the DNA TGTGCCAGCAGCGCGGGGGACACCAACACCGGGGAGCTGTTTTTT. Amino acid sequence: CASSAGDTNTGELFF.

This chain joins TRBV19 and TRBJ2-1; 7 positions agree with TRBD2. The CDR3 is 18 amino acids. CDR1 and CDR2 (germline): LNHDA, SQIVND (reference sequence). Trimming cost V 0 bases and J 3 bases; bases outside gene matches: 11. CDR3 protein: CASSIEGWGGYGYNEQFF. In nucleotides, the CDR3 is TGTGCCAGTAGTATAGAAGGTTGGGGAGGGTACGGCTACAATGAGCAGTTCTTC.

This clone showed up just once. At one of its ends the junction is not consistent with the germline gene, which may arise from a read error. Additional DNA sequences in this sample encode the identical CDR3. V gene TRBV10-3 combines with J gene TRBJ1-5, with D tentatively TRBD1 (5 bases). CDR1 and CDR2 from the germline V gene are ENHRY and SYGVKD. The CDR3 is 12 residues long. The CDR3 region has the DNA TGTGCTATCAGTCAGGGAAATCAGCCCCAGCATTTT. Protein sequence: CAISQGNQPQHF.

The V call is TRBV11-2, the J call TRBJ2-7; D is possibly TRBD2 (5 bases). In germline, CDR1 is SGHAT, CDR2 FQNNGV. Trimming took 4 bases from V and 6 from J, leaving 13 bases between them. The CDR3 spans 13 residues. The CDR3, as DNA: TGTGCCAGCAGCTCCCGACCAGCGGCCGAGCAGTACTTC. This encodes CASSSRPAAEQYF.

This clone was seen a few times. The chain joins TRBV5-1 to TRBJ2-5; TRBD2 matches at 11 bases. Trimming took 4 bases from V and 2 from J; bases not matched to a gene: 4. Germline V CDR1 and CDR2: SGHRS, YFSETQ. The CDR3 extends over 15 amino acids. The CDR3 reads CASSPGLAGQETQYF. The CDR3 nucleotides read TGCGCCAGCAGCCCTGGACTAGCGGGTCAAGAGACCCAGTACTTC.

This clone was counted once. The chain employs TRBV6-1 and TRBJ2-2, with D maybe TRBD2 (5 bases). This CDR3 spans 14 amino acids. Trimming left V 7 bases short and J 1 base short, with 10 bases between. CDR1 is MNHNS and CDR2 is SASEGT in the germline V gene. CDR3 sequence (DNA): TGTGCCAGCACTTCCGGGGTGAACACCGGGGAGCTGTTTTTT. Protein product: CASTSGVNTGELFF.